The present TCR beta chain was sequenced within a study of T cell responses to AZD1222 COVID-19 vaccine. Study-wide findings and caveats: Regions left unmutated in variants are reportedly the target of nearly half of spike-specific TCRs. The study found vaccine-associated CD4 TCRs spanning spike, dominant at 160-218 and 743-854.

As for this clone: Its antigen is not identified.

TCRdb's copy holds only in-frame clones and misses some; the assay was immunoSEQ multiplex PCR. Here the sample spans 130,000 to 150,000 clones, 85% to 95% being singletons. There are 13 residues in the CDR3. Per the germline V gene, CDR1 is SGHRS and CDR2 is YFSETQ. V shed 5 bases and J shed 1 base, with 9 bases lying between them. Sequenced here: peripheral blood, sampled on day 0 of MenACWY control vaccination. V usage is TRBV5-1 and J usage is TRBJ2-5, with D tentatively TRBD2 (6 bases). The TCR comes from an adult in good health. The CDR3 nucleotides are TGCGCCAGCAGTTGGAGGGGCCAAGAGACCCAGTACTTC. As protein: CASSWRGQETQYF.